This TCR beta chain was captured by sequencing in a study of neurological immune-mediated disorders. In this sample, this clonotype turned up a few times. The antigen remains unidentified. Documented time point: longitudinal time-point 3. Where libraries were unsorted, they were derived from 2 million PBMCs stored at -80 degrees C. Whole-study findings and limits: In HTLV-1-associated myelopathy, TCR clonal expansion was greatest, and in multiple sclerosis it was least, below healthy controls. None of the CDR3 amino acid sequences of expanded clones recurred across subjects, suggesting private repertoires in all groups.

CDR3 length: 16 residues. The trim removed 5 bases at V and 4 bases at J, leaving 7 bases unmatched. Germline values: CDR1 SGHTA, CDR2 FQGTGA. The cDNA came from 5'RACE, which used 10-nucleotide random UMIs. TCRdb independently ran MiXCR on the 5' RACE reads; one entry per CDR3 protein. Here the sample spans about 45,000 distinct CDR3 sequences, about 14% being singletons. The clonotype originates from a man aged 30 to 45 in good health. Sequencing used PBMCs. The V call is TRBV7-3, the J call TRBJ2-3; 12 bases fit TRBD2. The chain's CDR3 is CASSLRTSGISDTQYF. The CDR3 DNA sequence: TGTGCCAGCAGCCTCAGGACTAGCGGGATCTCAGATACGCAGTATTTT. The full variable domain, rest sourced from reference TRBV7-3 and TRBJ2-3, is GAGVSQTPSNKVTEKGKYVELRCDPISGHTALYWYRQSLGQGPEFLIYFQGTGAADDSGLPNDRFFAVRPEGSVSTLKIQRTERGDSAVYLCASSLRTSGISDTQYFGPGTRLTVL.